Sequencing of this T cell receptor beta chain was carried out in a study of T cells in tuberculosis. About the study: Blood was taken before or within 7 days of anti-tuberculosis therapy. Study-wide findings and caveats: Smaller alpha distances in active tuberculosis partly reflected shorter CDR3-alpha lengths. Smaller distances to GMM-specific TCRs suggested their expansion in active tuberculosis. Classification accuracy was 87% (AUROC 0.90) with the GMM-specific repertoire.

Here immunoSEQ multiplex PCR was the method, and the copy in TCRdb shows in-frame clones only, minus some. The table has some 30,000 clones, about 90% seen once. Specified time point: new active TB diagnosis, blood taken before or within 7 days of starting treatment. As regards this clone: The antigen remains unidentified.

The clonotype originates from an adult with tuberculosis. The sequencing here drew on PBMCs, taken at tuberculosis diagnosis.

The CDR3 DNA reads TGTGCCAGCAGTTACGGGCGGGGGGGCCCAAATACGCAGTATTTT. It is translated as CASSYGRGGPNTQYF. This rearrangement joins TRBV6-5 to TRBJ2-3, with 9 bases lining up with TRBD2. In germline, CDR1 is MNHEY, CDR2 SVGAGI. V was clipped by 2 bases and J by 7 bases; unmatched bases: 7. The CDR3 spans 15 residues.